This TCR beta chain was obtained from a study of human T cells and chemical hapten exposure. Findings of the study overall: TCRs exceeding 1 in 1000 frequency stayed unchanged with DPC sensitization.

This clonotype was seen only a few times. Its specificity is not known. From the RACE reads, TCRdb called clonotypes with MiXCR, one entry per CDR3 protein. Altogether 250,000 or so distinct CDR3 sequences are present, 7.7% being singletons, with the ten largest covering 0.9% to 1.5%. This CDR3 region has 14 residues. Trimming removed 1 base from V and 5 bases from J, with 12 bases in between. The germline V gene has CDR1 SGDLS and CDR2 YYNGEE. Indicated time point: pre-sensitization, week 0. The treatment here: therapeutic diphenylcyclopropenone sensitization with weekly scalp DPC. The chain couples TRBV9 to TRBJ2-5; D remains unclear. This material consisted of whole blood, taken in connection with sensitization to the hapten diphenylcyclopropenone (DPC). The sequence was obtained from a man younger than 35 with alopecia areata. Some clones in this sample may be carry-over from other donors' samples. In nucleotides, the CDR3 is TGTGCCAGCAGCGTAAAGGGCGGCCAGGAGACCCAGTACTTC. This sequence encodes CASSVKGGQETQYF. Full variable domain (rest looked up from reference TRBV9 and TRBJ2-5): DSGVTQTPKHLITATGQRVTLRCSPRSGDLSVYWYQQSLDQGLQFLIQYYNGEERAKGNILERFSAQQFPDLHSELNLSSLELGDSALYFCASSVKGGQETQYFGPGTRLLVL.